This section outlines one TCR beta chain sequence together with its context. The antigen remains unidentified. These data originate in a study of cytomegalovirus exposure and HLA in healthy donors. At collection, donors were nominally healthy, but unrecorded immune exposures were probable. The PCR was carried out with 60 Vbeta primers and 13 Jbeta primers. Produced via immunoSEQ multiplex PCR; TCRdb's table is partial and in-frame only. Of fewer than 250,000 clones listed, almost 80% are singletons. Study conclusions and caveats: Cytomegalovirus-associated status was assigned to 150 to 200 TCR beta chains. In vitro checks showed that a few CMV-associated chains really do target CMV antigens.

V was trimmed by 5 bases and J by 1 base, leaving 2 bases between them. Germline V lookup: CDR1 MNHEY, CDR2 SMNVEV (reference sequence). CDR3 size: 12 residues. What was sequenced was PBMCs. This TCR was recovered from a male donor in good health and CMV-seronegative. The chain employs TRBV27 and TRBJ2-2; D remains ambiguous. CDR3 sequence: CASSLNTGELFF. The CDR3 DNA reads TGTGCCAGCAGTCTGAACACCGGGGAGCTGTTTTTT.